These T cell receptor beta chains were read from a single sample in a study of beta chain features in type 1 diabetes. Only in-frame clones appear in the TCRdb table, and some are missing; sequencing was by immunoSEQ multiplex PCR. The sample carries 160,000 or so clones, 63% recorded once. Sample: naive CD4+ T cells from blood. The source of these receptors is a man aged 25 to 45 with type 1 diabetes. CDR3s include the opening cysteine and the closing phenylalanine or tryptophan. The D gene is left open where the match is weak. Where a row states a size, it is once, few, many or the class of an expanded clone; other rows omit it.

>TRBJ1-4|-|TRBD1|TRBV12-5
TGTGCTAGTGGTACGGGACAGATTAATGAAAAACTGTTTTTT
CASGTGQINEKLFF
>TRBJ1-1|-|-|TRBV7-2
TGTGCCAGCAGCCGGGATGCGAACACTGAAGCTTTCTTT
CASSRDANTEAFF
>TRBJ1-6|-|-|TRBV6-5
TGTGCCAGCAGTTACTCGATGTCGGGTGCCATTTCACCCCTCCACTTT
CASSYSMSGAISPLHF
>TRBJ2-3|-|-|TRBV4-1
TGCGCCAGCAGCTCAGGCGCGGACGGAGATACGCAGTATTTT
CASSSGADGDTQYF
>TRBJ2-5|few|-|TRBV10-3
TGTGCCATCAGTGAGTCGACGGGGCAAGAGACCCAGTACTTC
CAISESTGQETQYF
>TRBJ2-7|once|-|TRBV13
TGTGCCAGCAGCTTAGGGACAGTCGAGACCTACGAGCAGTACTTC
CASSLGTVETYEQYF
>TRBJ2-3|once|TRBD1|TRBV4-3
TGCGCCAGCAGCCAAGCCGGACAGGGCTCTACAGATACGCAGTATTTT
CASSQAGQGSTDTQYF
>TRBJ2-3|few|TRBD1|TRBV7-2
TGTGCCAGCAGTTCCCCCCGGGACAGGGTCACAGATACGCAGTATTTT
CASSSPRDRVTDTQYF
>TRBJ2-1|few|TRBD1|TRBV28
TGTGCCAGCAAGCCCGACAGGGACTCCTACAATGAGCAGTTCTTC
CASKPDRDSYNEQFF
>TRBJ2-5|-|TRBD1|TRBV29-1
TGCAGCGTCGCCAGGACAGGGCCAGAGACCCAGTACTTC
CSVARTGPETQYF
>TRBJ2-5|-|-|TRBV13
TGTGCCAGCAGCTTTGCAGCTATAGAGACCCAGTACTTC
CASSFAAIETQYF
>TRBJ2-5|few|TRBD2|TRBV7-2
TGTGCCAGCAGCTCCGGACTAGCAGAACAAGAGACCCAGTACTTC
CASSSGLAEQETQYF
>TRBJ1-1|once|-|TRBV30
TGTGCCGCGGAGAGGACACTGAACACTGAAGCTTTCTTT
CAAERTLNTEAFF
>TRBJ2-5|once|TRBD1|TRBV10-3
TGTGCCATCAGACCGGGACAGGGAAATGGCTGGGAGACCCAGTACTTC
CAIRPGQGNGWETQYF
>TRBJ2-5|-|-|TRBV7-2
TGTGCCAGCAGCCCCAAAGAGACCCAGTACTTC
CASSPKETQYF
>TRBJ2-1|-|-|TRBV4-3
TGCGCCAGCAGCCATCTGCTTAGCTCCTACAATGAGCAGTTCTTC
CASSHLLSSYNEQFF
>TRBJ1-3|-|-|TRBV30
TGTGGATACTCTGGAAACACCATATATTTT
CGYSGNTIYF
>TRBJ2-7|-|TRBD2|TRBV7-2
TGTGCCAGCAGCTTAGACGGGGGGAGTTACGAGCAGTACTTC
CASSLDGGSYEQYF
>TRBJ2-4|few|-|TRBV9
TGTGCCAGCAGCCCCAGGGTTGGGCCCAAAAACATTCAGTACTTC
CASSPRVGPKNIQYF
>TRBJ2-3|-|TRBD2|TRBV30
TGTGCCTGGACCCAAGCGGGGGGAGGAGATACGCAGTATTTT
CAWTQAGGGDTQYF
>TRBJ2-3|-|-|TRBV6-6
TGTGCCAGCAGATCGACAGGATCCAGCACAGATACGCAGTATTTT
CASRSTGSSTDTQYF
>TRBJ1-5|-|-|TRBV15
TGTGCCACCAGCAGGGGGATATTCGGAGACCAGCCCCAGCATTTT
CATSRGIFGDQPQHF
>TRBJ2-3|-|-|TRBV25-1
TGTGCCAGCAGTTACGGCTTGTCAGATACGCAGTATTTT
CASSYGLSDTQYF
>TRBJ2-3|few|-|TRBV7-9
TGTGCCAGCAGCTCGTCTCCCGGGACTGCCAGCACAGATACGCAGTATTTT
CASSSSPGTASTDTQYF
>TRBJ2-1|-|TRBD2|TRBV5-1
TGCGCCAGCAGGGTACTAGCGGGGGACTACAATGAGCAGTTCTTC
CASRVLAGDYNEQFF
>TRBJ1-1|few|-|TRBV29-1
TGCAGCGTCCTTCATGAAGTGGGGAACACTGAAGCTTTCTTT
CSVLHEVGNTEAFF
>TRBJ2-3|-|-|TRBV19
TGTGCCAGTAGTACCAGGGGCCCGATTGCAGATACGCAGTATTTT
CASSTRGPIADTQYF